What follows describes a single T cell receptor beta chain. About 0.5 to 1 ug RNA was reverse transcribed with random hexamers. Amplification of TCR beta CDR3 used immunoSEQ multiplex PCR across 54 Vbeta and 13 Jbeta. TCRdb passed the immunoSEQ multiplex PCR reads through MiXCR, listing each CDR3 protein once. Here the sample spans some 190,000 distinct CDR3 sequences, under 95% being singletons. Sequencing of TCR beta was carried out in blood CD8+ and CD4+ T cells. The sample is drawn from a study of CD8 T cells in Susac syndrome. Specimen: CD4+ T cells from PBMCs. The origin of this receptor is a human donor in good health.

This chain's CDR3 is CSASQASGGPGQETQYF. The DNA of the CDR3 is TGCAGTGCTAGCCAGGCTAGCGGGGGGCCGGGGCAAGAGACCCAGTACTTC. The chain uses TRBV20-1 and TRBJ2-5; 11 bases agree with TRBD2. CDR3 length: 17 residues. CDR1 is DFQATT, CDR2 SNEGSKA, per germline (reference sequence). After removal of 3 bases from V and 2 bases from J, the junction contained 11 bases not matched to a gene.